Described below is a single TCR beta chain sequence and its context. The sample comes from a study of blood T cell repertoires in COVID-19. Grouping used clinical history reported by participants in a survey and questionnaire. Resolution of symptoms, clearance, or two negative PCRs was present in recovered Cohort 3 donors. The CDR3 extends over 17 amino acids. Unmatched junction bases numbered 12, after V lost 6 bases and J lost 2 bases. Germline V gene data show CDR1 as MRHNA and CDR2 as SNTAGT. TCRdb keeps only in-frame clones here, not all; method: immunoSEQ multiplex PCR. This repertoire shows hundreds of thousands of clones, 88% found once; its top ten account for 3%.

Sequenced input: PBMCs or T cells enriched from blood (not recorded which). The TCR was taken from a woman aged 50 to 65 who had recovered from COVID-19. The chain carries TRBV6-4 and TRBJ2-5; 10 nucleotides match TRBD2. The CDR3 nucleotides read TGTGCCAGCAGGACGGGACTAGCGCCCCGGGGGCAAGAGACCCAGTACTTC. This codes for CASRTGLAPRGQETQYF.